This T cell receptor beta chain was captured by sequencing in a study of shared clonotypes between healthy human individuals. Every donor was a Caucasian adult from Nashville, Tennessee. V trimming: 3 bases; J trimming: 7 bases; junction bases outside the gene matches: 7. Germline V CDR1 and CDR2: LNHDA, SQIVND (reference sequence). The CDR3 spans 14 residues. Assay used: immunoSEQ multiplex PCR; TCRdb lists only in-frame clones, some missing. The data contain fewer than 2.5 million clones, 93% of them singletons. Source material: naive CD4+ T cells from PBMCs. Subset described: CD45RA+ positively selected. V gene TRBV19 combines with J gene TRBJ1-2, with 8 bases lining up with TRBD1. This TCR was recovered from a man between 18 and 35 years old in good health. Some clones in this sample may be carry-over from other donors' samples. Here the CDR3 reads CASSILGQGAGYTF. The CDR3 DNA reads as TGTGCCAGTAGTATCCTAGGCCAGGGGGCTGGCTACACCTTC.